This record covers a single TCR beta chain. V shed 3 bases, J shed 3 bases, and the junction held 6 bases outside the gene matches. The CDR3 extends over 15 amino acids. Germline values: CDR1 SEHNR, CDR2 FQNEAQ (reference sequence). Several immunoSEQ 96-well plates shared each subset's DNA, each plate a replicate. Roughly 210 ng DNA, tens of thousands of T cell genomes, went into each sorted-subset replicate PCR. Some clones are missing from TCRdb's copy, which holds only in-frame ones; the method was immunoSEQ multiplex PCR. The sample lists over 950,000 clones; 77% were seen once. This specimen comes from a study of shared clonotypes between healthy human individuals. Study overall: Two female and a few male donors aged 18 to 49 were enrolled.

This sequence originates from a man aged 18 to 29 in good health. Some clones in this sample may be carry-over from other donors' samples. The chain uses TRBV7-9 and TRBJ1-2; 8 nucleotides line up with TRBD1. Sequencing was done on a sample of memory CD4+ T cells from PBMCs. Subset: CD45RA-negative fraction. The CDR3, as DNA: TGTGCCAGCAGCTTGTTGTCAGGGGGCGACTATGGCTACACCTTC. Translated: CASSLLSGGDYGYTF.